These T cell receptor beta chains were read from a single sample in a study of metastatic and nonmetastatic thyroid tumors. TCRdb re-called clones from the PCR reads using MiXCR. Of 45,000 to 65,000 clones in the sample, more than 20% are singletons; the top ten hold roughly 3.7%. The sample comprised blood. The receptors derive from a female donor with papillary thyroid cancer or a benign thyroid nodule (not recorded which). Some clones in this sample may be carry-over from other donors' samples. Each CDR3 is given with its conserved first and last residue. D genes are given only for firm matches. Only part of the rows carry a size: once, few, many, or a class if the clone is expanded.

cdr3_aa cdr3_nt j_call d_call clone_size v_call
CASSPGEPAGKTQYF TGCGCCAGCAGTCCCGGAGAGCCCGCTGGGAAGACCCAGTACTTC TRBJ2-5 - many TRBV5-1
CSSSFCRGTSYEQYF TGTTCCAGCAGTTTCTGCAGGGGAACCAGCTACGAGCAGTACTTC TRBJ2-7 - - TRBV28
CASGAGPTNEKLFF TGTGCCAGTGGGGCCGGGCCAACTAATGAAAAACTGTTTTTT TRBJ1-4 - many TRBV19
CATSDSRDTGELFF TGTGCCACCAGTGATAGCCGGGACACCGGGGAGCTGTTTTTT TRBJ2-2 - many TRBV24-1
CSARDRHHFTDTQYF TGCAGTGCTAGAGATCGGCACCATTTCACAGATACGCAGTATTTT TRBJ2-3 - - TRBV20-1
CSATQGIYITDKQYF TGCAGTGCAACGCAAGGAATCTATATCACAGATAAGCAGTATTTT TRBJ2-3 - - TRBV20-1
CASSFEPFGTGELFF TGTGCCAGCAGTTTTGAACCATTCGGGACCGGGGAGCTGTTTTTT TRBJ2-2 - many TRBV12-3/TRBV12-4
CASSPDSSNQPQHF TGCGCCAGCAGCCCCGACAGTAGCAATCAGCCCCAGCATTTT TRBJ1-5 - many TRBV4-1
CASRGQGADGYTF TGTGCCAGCAGGGGACAGGGGGCGGATGGCTACACCTTC TRBJ1-2 TRBD1 many TRBV2
CASSWDSVGDTKYF TGTGCCAGCAGTTGGGACTCCGTGGGTGATACGAAGTATTTT TRBJ2-3 - - TRBV3-1
CASRPTGAREQYF TGTGCCAGCAGGCCAACCGGAGCGCGCGAGCAGTACTTC TRBJ2-7 - many TRBV12-3/TRBV12-4
CASSRTGGPEAFF TGTGCCAGTAGTCGGACAGGGGGGCCTGAAGCTTTCTTT TRBJ1-1 TRBD1 many TRBV19
CASSTNLRRDNEQFF TGTGCCAGCAGCACTAACCTCCGTCGGGACAATGAGCAGTTCTTC TRBJ2-1 - many TRBV11-2
CASSPRTDGVYGYTF TGTGCCAGTAGTCCTCGGACAGATGGGGTCTATGGCTACACCTTC TRBJ1-2 - many TRBV19
CASSRDRALSYEQYF TGTGCCAGCAGTAGAGACAGGGCCCTCTCCTACGAGCAGTACTTC TRBJ2-7 TRBD1 many TRBV27
CASSEAYRASAGYTF TGTGCCAGCAGTGAAGCGTACCGGGCCTCGGCTGGCTACACCTTC TRBJ1-2 - many TRBV6-1
CASSLDPLDEQYF TGCGCCAGCAGTCTAGACCCACTAGACGAGCAGTACTTC TRBJ2-7 - - TRBV12-3/TRBV12-4
CASSFGTANTEAFF TGCGCCAGCAGCTTCGGGACCGCCAACACTGAAGCTTTCTTT TRBJ1-1 - many TRBV5-1
CASSLGGREKLFF TGTGCCAGCAGTTTAGGGGGGCGGGAAAAACTGTTTTTT TRBJ1-4 - many TRBV9
CASSRTGANEKLFF TGTGCCAGCAGTCGGACAGGGGCCAATGAAAAACTGTTTTTT TRBJ1-4 TRBD1 many TRBV28
CASSSVQGGGELFF TGTGCCAGCAGCTCGGTACAGGGAGGCGGGGAGCTGTTTTTT TRBJ2-2 - few TRBV5-4
CASSDSGTAKNIQYF TGTGCCAGCAGCGATTCCGGGACAGCCAAAAACATTCAGTACTTC TRBJ2-4 - many TRBV9
CASSEATAEQYF TGTGCCAGCAGTGAAGCCACGGCCGAGCAGTACTTC TRBJ2-7 - many TRBV6-1
CASSTGLTDGGDTQYF TGTGCCAGCAGTACCGGACTTACCGACGGTGGGGATACGCAGTATTTT TRBJ2-3 - many TRBV2
CASSHLGLAGGKAYNEQFF TGCGCCAGCAGCCACCTCGGACTAGCGGGGGGAAAAGCCTACAATGAGCAGTTCTTC TRBJ2-1 TRBD2 many TRBV4-1
CASTPAVSYNSPLHF TGTGCCAGCACCCCGGCGGTGTCCTATAATTCACCCCTCCACTTT TRBJ1-6 - many TRBV6-1
CASSVELGAGELFF TGTGCCAGCAGCGTAGAACTCGGGGCCGGGGAGCTGTTTTTT TRBJ2-2 - many TRBV9
CATSLRLAGFSENEQFF TGTGCCACCAGCTTACGACTAGCGGGATTCTCCGAGAATGAGCAGTTCTTC TRBJ2-1 TRBD2 - TRBV7-6
CASSLDWVTITDTQYF TGCGCCAGCAGCTTGGATTGGGTGACTATCACAGATACGCAGTATTTT TRBJ2-3 - - TRBV5-1
CASRPPVESYGYTF TGTGCCAGCAGGCCACCGGTGGAAAGCTATGGCTACACCTTC TRBJ1-2 - - TRBV6-1
CASSRGQGSSYNSPLHF TGTGCCAGCAGCCGGGGACAGGGGAGCTCCTATAATTCACCCCTCCACTTT TRBJ1-6 TRBD1 many TRBV9
CASSQWAEGYTF TGTGCCAGCAGCCAATGGGCTGAGGGCTACACCTTC TRBJ1-2 - - TRBV3-1
CASSLGLIETQYF TGTGCCAGCAGCTTAGGGCTAATTGAGACCCAGTACTTC TRBJ2-5 - many TRBV11-2
CASSYFSGALNNEKFF TGTGCCAGCAGTTACTTCTCGGGAGCCTTAAACAATGAGAAGTTCTTC TRBJ2-1 - - TRBV6-2/TRBV6-3
CASSPGLADPREQYF TGTGCCAGCAGCCCCGGACTAGCGGACCCTCGCGAGCAGTACTTC TRBJ2-7 TRBD2 many TRBV7-3
CASSLAGIRGNEQFF TGTGCCAGCAGTCTAGCGGGAATAAGGGGCAATGAGCAGTTCTTC TRBJ2-1 TRBD2 few TRBV6-1
CSAREAGQPDTGELFF TGCAGTGCTAGAGAAGCCGGACAGCCCGACACCGGGGAGCTGTTTTTT TRBJ2-2 - many TRBV20-1
CVGTSTYNEQFF TGCGTAGGGACTTCAACCTACAATGAGCAGTTCTTC TRBJ2-1 - many TRBV20-1
CASSLPGLGFHEQYF TGTGCCAGCAGCTTACCGGGACTAGGGTTCCACGAGCAGTACTTC TRBJ2-7 TRBD2 many TRBV5-6
CSARARRGIGVETQYF TGCAGTGCTAGAGCCCGTCGCGGCATTGGGGTAGAGACCCAGTACTTC TRBJ2-5 - many TRBV20-1
CASSSPMGYCHTF TGTGCCAGCAGTTCCCCGATGGGCTATTGCCACACCTTC TRBJ1-2 - few TRBV6-2/TRBV6-3
CSGYSNTEAFF TGCAGTGGGTACAGCAACACTGAAGCTTTCTTT TRBJ1-1 - many TRBV20-1
CASSFLGGYNSPLHF TGCGCCAGCAGCTTCCTCGGAGGGTATAATTCACCCCTCCACTTT TRBJ1-6 - many TRBV5-1
CSSSLHAVLSLTF TGCTCCAGCAGCTTGCATGCGGTTCTATCCCTCACCTTC TRBJ1-2 - - TRBV5-1
CATSGGQGSNTGELFF TGTGCCACCAGTGGGGGACAGGGTTCAAACACCGGGGAGCTGTTTTTT TRBJ2-2 TRBD1 - TRBV24-1
CSGTLENTDTQYF TGCAGTGGAACCCTCGAAAACACAGATACGCAGTATTTT TRBJ2-3 - many TRBV20-1
CASSPGGGEQYF TGTGCCAGCAGCCCAGGAGGAGGCGAGCAGTACTTC TRBJ2-7 - many TRBV9
CASRAGTSGLPEQFF TGCGCCAGCAGAGCGGGGACTAGCGGTCTGCCTGAGCAGTTCTTC TRBJ2-1 TRBD2 - TRBV5-1
CASSSSGLAMVTHNEQFF TGTGCCAGCAGCTCCTCGGGACTAGCGATGGTAACCCACAATGAGCAGTTCTTC TRBJ2-1 TRBD2 - TRBV11-1
CASSLDLAGITGELFF TGTGCCAGCAGCTTAGATCTGGCAGGGATAACCGGGGAGCTGTTTTTT TRBJ2-2 - - TRBV11-2
CASSQVRGQGYEKLFF TGCGCCAGCAGCCAAGTCCGGGGACAGGGGTATGAAAAACTGTTTTTT TRBJ1-4 TRBD1 many TRBV4-1
CASSQVIQGTEAFF TGCGCCAGCAGCCAAGTGATCCAGGGGACTGAAGCTTTCTTT TRBJ1-1 - many TRBV4-1
CASSLLGGAGVAEAFF TGTGCCAGCTCCCTCCTTGGGGGGGCCGGAGTTGCTGAAGCTTTCTTT TRBJ1-1 - few TRBV5-6
CASRQNTGELFF TGTGCCAGCAGACAGAACACCGGGGAGCTGTTTTTT TRBJ2-2 - many TRBV6-1